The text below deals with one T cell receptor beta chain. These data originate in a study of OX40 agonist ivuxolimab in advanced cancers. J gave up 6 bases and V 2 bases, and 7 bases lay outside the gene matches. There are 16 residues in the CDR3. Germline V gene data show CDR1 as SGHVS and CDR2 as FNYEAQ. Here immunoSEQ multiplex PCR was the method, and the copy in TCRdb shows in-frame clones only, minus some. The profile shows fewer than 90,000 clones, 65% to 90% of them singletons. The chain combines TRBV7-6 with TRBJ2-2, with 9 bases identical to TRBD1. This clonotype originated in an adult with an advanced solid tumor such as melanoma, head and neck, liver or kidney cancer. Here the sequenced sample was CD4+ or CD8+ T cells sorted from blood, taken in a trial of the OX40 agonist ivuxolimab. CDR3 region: CASSLRTGARPGELFF. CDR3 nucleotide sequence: TGTGCCAGCAGCTTACGGACAGGGGCGCGGCCCGGGGAGCTGTTTTTT. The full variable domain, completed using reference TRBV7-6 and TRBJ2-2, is GAGVSQSPRYKVTKRGQDVALRCDPISGHVSLYWYRQALGQGPEFLTYFNYEAQQDKSGLPNDRFSAERPEGSISTLTIQRTEQRDSAMYRCASSLRTGARPGELFFGEGSRLTVL.